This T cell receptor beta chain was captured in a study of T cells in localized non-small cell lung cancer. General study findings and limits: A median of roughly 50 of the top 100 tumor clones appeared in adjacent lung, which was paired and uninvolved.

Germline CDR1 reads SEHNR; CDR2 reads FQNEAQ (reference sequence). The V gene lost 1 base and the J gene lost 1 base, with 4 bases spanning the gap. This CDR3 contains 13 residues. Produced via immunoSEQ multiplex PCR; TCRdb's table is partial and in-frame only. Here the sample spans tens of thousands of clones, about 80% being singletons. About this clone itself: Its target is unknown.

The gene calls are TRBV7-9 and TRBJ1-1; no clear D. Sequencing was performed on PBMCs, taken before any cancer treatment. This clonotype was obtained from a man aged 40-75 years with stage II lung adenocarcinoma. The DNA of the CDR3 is TGTGCCAGCAGCTTAGGCTCGAACACTGAAGCTTTCTTT. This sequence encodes CASSLGSNTEAFF. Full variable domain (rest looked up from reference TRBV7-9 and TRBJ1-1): DTGVSQNPRHKITKRGQNVTFRCDPISEHNRLYWYRQTLGQGPEFLTYFQNEAQLEKSRLLSDRFSAERPKGSFSTLEIQRTEQGDSAMYLCASSLGSNTEAFFGQGTRLTVV.